The clone carrying this TCR beta chain was picked up many times. No antigen is known for it. This specimen belongs to a study of T-cell reconstitution after alpha-beta-depleted transplantation in children. Unmatched junction bases numbered 6, after V lost 6 bases and J lost 4 bases. Germline values: CDR1 DFQATT, CDR2 SNEGSKA (reference sequence). The CDR3 has 13 residues. Study observations and caveats: It was newly produced T cells that mostly accounted for T-cell counts and diversity one year after transplant. Several patients had high TCRbeta diversity at day 60; it came from surviving recipient T cells and thymic progenitors.

TCRbeta library preparation incorporated unique molecular identifiers. Each CDR3 protein gets one entry after TCRdb re-called the PCR reads with MiXCR. The table records about 250,000 distinct CDR3 sequences, about 24% of them present only once. The chain carries TRBV20-1 and TRBJ2-5, with TRBD2 identical over 9 bases. Specimen: PBMCs, mostly from graft donor cells, collected 360 days after TCRalphabeta/CD19-depleted stem cell transplant. This TCR derives from a female patient between 2 and 10 years old who had a stem cell transplant for congenital amegakaryocytic thrombocytopenia, so the T cells may come from the graft donor. CDR3 sequence: CSAIAGVGETQYF. DNA for the CDR3: TGCAGTGCGATAGCGGGAGTGGGAGAGACCCAGTACTTC.